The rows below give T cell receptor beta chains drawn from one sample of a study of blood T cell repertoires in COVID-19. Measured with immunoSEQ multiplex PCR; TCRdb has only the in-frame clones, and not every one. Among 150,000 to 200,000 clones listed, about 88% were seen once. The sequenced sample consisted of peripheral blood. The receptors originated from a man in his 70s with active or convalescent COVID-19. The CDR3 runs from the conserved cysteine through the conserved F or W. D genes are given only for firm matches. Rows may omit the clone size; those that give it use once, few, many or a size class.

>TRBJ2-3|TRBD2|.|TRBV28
CASSRLAGAKDTQYF
TGTGCCAGCAGCCGTCTAGCGGGAGCTAAAGATACGCAGTATTTT
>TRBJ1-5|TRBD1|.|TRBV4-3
CASSQATGGGQPQHF
TGCGCCAGCAGCCAAGCGACAGGGGGTGGTCAGCCCCAGCATTTT
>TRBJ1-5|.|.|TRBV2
CASSEQGGTQPQHF
TGTGCCAGCAGCGAGCAGGGAGGGACTCAGCCCCAGCATTTT
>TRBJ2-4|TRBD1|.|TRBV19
CASSSGTGVMDIQYF
TGTGCCAGTAGTTCCGGGACAGGGGTTATGGACATTCAGTACTTC
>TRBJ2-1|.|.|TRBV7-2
CASSLAPKTSSLYNEQFF
TGTGCCAGCAGCTTAGCGCCCAAGACTAGTAGTTTATACAATGAGCAGTTCTTC
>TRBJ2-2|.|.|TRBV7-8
CASSPENTGELFF
TGTGCCAGCAGCCCAGAGAACACCGGGGAGCTGTTTTTT
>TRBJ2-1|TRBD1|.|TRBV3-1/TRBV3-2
CASTPGRGHNEQFF
TGTGCCAGCACCCCGGGCAGGGGGCACAATGAGCAGTTCTTC
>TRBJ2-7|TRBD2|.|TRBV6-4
CARKRDSREQYF
TGTGCCAGGAAGCGGGATTCGCGGGAGCAGTACTTC
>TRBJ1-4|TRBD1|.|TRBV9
CASSVTGGTNEKLFF
TGTGCCAGCAGCGTTACAGGGGGCACAAATGAAAAACTGTTTTTT
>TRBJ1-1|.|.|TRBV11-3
CASSPGGGTEAFF
TGTGCCAGCAGCCCGGGAGGGGGCACTGAAGCTTTCTTT
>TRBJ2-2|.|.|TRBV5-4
CASSLTGRTSGELFF
TGTGCCAGCAGCTTGACTGGTCGAACTAGCGGGGAGCTGTTTTTT
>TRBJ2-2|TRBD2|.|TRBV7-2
CASRLPGLATAGELFF
TGTGCCAGCAGGTTGCCGGGACTAGCCACCGCCGGGGAGCTGTTTTTT
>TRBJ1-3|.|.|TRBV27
CASSLLGPTSGNTIYF
TGTGCCAGCAGTTTATTGGGGCCTACCTCTGGAAACACCATATATTTT
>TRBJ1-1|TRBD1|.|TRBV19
CASSRLEAGGTEAFF
TGTGCCAGTAGCCGGCTCGAGGCAGGGGGAACTGAAGCTTTCTTT
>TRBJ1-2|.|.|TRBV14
CASSQTQGYYGYTF
TGTGCCAGCAGCCAAACACAGGGTTACTATGGCTACACCTTC
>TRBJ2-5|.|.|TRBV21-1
CASTQTSGGGTQYF
TGTGCCAGCACCCAGACTAGCGGGGGAGGGACCCAGTACTTC
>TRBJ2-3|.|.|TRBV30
CAWKVGAHTDTQYF
TGTGCCTGGAAGGTGGGGGCACACACAGATACGCAGTATTTT
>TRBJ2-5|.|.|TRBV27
CASSLSVKTAQYF
TGTGCCAGCAGTTTATCGGTTAAAACGGCCCAGTACTTC
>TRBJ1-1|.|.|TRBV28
CASSSSTGGGTEAFF
TGTGCCAGCAGTTCATCGACTGGAGGAGGCACTGAAGCTTTCTTT
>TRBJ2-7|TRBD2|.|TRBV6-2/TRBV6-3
CASSYNTRRLAGAPSYEQYF
TGTGCCAGCAGTTATAACACACGGCGGCTAGCGGGAGCCCCCTCCTACGAGCAGTACTTC
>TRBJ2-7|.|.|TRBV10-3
CAIKGKGDQAQTHYEQYF
TGTGCCATCAAGGGGAAAGGGGATCAGGCTCAAACCCACTACGAGCAGTACTTC
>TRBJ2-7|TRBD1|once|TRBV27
CASNKQQGIGEQYF
TGTGCCAGCAATAAGCAACAGGGGATTGGCGAGCAGTACTTC
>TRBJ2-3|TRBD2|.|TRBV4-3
CASSQNSGISTDTQYF
TGCGCCAGCAGCCAAAACAGCGGGATAAGCACAGATACGCAGTATTTT
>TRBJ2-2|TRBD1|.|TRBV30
CARLGQGYTGELFF
TGTGCCCGTTTGGGACAGGGGTACACCGGGGAGCTGTTTTTT
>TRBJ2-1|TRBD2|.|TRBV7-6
CASSRGGQAWDNEQFF
TGTGCCAGCAGCCGGGGGGGCCAGGCTTGGGACAATGAGCAGTTCTTC
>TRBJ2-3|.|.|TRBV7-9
CAILDPGVSTDTQYF
TGTGCCATCCTCGACCCGGGGGTTAGTACAGATACGCAGTATTTT
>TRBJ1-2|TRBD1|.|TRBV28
CASTRQGRNYGYTF
TGTGCCAGCACACGACAGGGGCGAAACTATGGCTACACCTTC
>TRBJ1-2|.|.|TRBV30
CAWIPGAVDYGYTF
TGTGCCTGGATCCCAGGGGCAGTTGACTATGGCTACACCTTC
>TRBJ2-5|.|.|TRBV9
CASSQTVRETQYF
TGTGCCAGCAGCCAGACAGTCCGAGAGACCCAGTACTTC